This T cell receptor (beta chain) originates from a study of blood T cell repertoires in COVID-19. Donors in Cohort 3 counted as recovered after two negative PCRs, clearance, or symptom resolution. Between the trimmed V and J ends, which lost 4 bases and 0 bases, there was a span of 17 bases. The CDR3 extends over 18 amino acids. Germline V lookup: CDR1 SGHTS, CDR2 YDEGEE. Repertoires were generated with immunoSEQ multiplex PCR, while TCRdb's copy carries only in-frame clones and drops some. This table holds fewer than 400,000 clones, around nine tenths found once. This chain joins TRBV5-8 and TRBJ2-6, with D possibly being TRBD2 (6 bases). The source is a woman aged 50 to 60 who had recovered from COVID-19. Sequences were obtained from PBMCs or T cells enriched from blood (not recorded which). CDR3 nucleotides: TGTGCCAGCAGCCTCCCCTTAGCGGTTAGCTCTGGGGCCAACGTCCTGACTTTC. This sequence encodes CASSLPLAVSSGANVLTF.